What follows are 28 T cell receptor beta chains derived from one specimen sequenced in a study of sequential checkpoint blockade in melanoma. TCRdb's table, derived via immunoSEQ multiplex PCR, lists solely in-frame clones and lacks some. The sample contains around 41,000 clones, 86% of which appear only once. As to treatment: randomized to nivolumab then ipilimumab (arm A) or the reverse (arm B). The material sequenced was CD8+ T cells sorted from blood (inferred from file names), taken from a patient given nivolumab and ipilimumab in sequence. These receptor sequences come from a human donor with melanoma.

The chain joins TRBV27 to TRBJ2-1; 10 bases align to TRBD2. Germline V lookup: CDR1 MNHEY, CDR2 SMNVEV (reference sequence). The CDR3 spans 16 residues. V shed 1 base, J shed 6 bases, and the junction held 6 bases outside the gene matches. The CDR3 spells CASSLFLAGEINEQFF. For the CDR3, the DNA is TGTGCCAGCAGTTTATTCCTAGCGGGAGAAATCAATGAGCAGTTCTTC.

This chain connects TRBV7-2 to TRBJ2-2, with D maybe TRBD1 (5 bases). V was clipped by 5 bases and J by 4 bases, with 17 bases between them. This CDR3 region has 16 residues. CDR1 is SGHTA and CDR2 is FQGNSA in the germline V gene. The CDR3 bases are TGTGCCAGCAGCCAAGGGGAACCTTGGACCACCGGGGAGCTGTTTTTT. Protein sequence: CASSQGEPWTTGELFF. The whole variable domain, filled in from reference TRBV7-2 and TRBJ2-2, reads GAGVSQSPSNKVTEKGKDVELRCDPISGHTALYWYRQSLGQGLEFLIYFQGNSAPDKSGLPSDRFSAERTGGSVSTLTIQRTQQEDSAVYLCASSQGEPWTTGELFFGEGSRLTVL.

The rearrangement uses TRBV13 and TRBJ2-2, with 10 nucleotides matching TRBD1. V trimming: 3 bases; J trimming: 7 bases; junction bases outside the gene matches: 5. CDR1 and CDR2 (germline): PRHDT, FYEKMQ (reference sequence). The CDR3 extends over 15 amino acids. The CDR3, as DNA: TGTGCCAGCAGCTTGACAGGGGGCGCCGGCGGGGAGCTGTTTTTT. This sequence encodes CASSLTGGAGGELFF.

The genes are TRBV9 and TRBJ2-7; 7 bases are a match to TRBD2. Trimming cost V 0 bases and J 3 bases; bases outside gene matches: 6. The CDR3 is 15 residues long. Germline assignment: CDR1 SGDLS and CDR2 YYNGEE. The CDR3 loop is CASSVESSGFYEQYF. CDR3 bases: TGTGCCAGCAGCGTAGAGTCTAGCGGTTTCTACGAGCAGTACTTC.

The chain links TRBV27 to TRBJ2-7; 7 nucleotides line up with TRBD1. CDR3 length: 13 amino acids. The V segment lost 2 bases and the J segment 6 bases; nucleotides outside the gene matches: 4. Germline V CDR1 and CDR2: MNHEY, SMNVEV (reference sequence). CDR3 in amino acids: CASSLTGAGEQYV. The DNA of the CDR3 is TGTGCCAGCAGTTTAACAGGGGCCGGCGAGCAGTACGTC.

This clone has more than one count but fewer than ten. The chain joins TRBV6-6 to TRBJ2-5; D not certain. Germline V gene lookup returns CDR1 MNHNY and CDR2 SVGAGI (reference sequence). V shed 5 bases and J shed 4 bases, with 5 bases lying between them. The CDR3 contains 11 residues. CDR3 region: CASSPRETQYF. CDR3 DNA sequence: TGTGCCAGCAGTCCCAGAGAGACCCAGTACTTC.

The V call is TRBV27, the J call TRBJ2-7; 13 positions match TRBD2. Germline V gives CDR1 MNHEY, CDR2 SMNVEV (reference sequence). The CDR3 consists of 14 residues. Trimming at V came to 3 bases and at J to 5 bases, leaving 1 base not matched to a gene. The chain's CDR3 is CASSFGLAGDEQYF. The CDR3 bases are TGTGCCAGCAGTTTTGGACTAGCGGGAGACGAGCAGTACTTC.

This clone was picked up a small number of times. Here the CDR3 DNA reads TGTGCCAGCAGCCGGGCTAGCGGGAGTTACGAGCAGTACGTC. Translated: CASSRASGSYEQYV. This chain links TRBV11-2 with TRBJ2-7, with 10 bases that match TRBD2. V was clipped by 5 bases and J by 4 bases; unmatched bases: 5. CDR3 length: 14 residues. Germline V CDR1 and CDR2: SGHAT, FQNNGV.

V gene TRBV2 combines with J gene TRBJ2-3; the D gene is possibly TRBD1 (6 bases). This CDR3 contains 12 residues. Per the germline V gene, CDR1 is SNHLY and CDR2 is FYNNEI. V lost 9 bases and J 6 bases, leaving 13 bases between the germline ends. The CDR3 DNA sequence: TGTGCCAGGAGGACAGAACCCGATACGCAGTATTTT. As protein: CARRTEPDTQYF. The full variable domain, in which reference TRBV2 and TRBJ2-3 provide the parts outside the CDR3, is EPEVTQTPSHQVTQMGQEVILRCVPISNHLYFYWYRQILGQKVEFLVSFYNNEISEKSEIFDDQFSVERPDGSNFTLKIRSTKLEDSAMYFCARRTEPDTQYFGPGTRLTVL.

This clone has a single count. At one end the junction does not follow the germline gene, possibly because of a read error. This chain links TRBV9 with TRBJ1-2; D may be TRBD1 (5 bases). This CDR3 has 18 amino acids. CDR1 SGDLS and CDR2 YYNGEE come from the germline V gene. CDR3 bases: TGTGCCGGCAGTGAGCGGGGCACCGAGGCGGTCCCCAACTATGGCTACACCTTC. This gives the protein CAGSERGTEAVPNYGYTF.

The V gene is TRBV11-2, the J gene TRBJ1-1; 9 positions agree with TRBD1. The CDR3 sequence is 16 residues long. J gave up 4 bases and V 4 bases, and 10 bases lay outside the gene matches. CDR1 SGHAT and CDR2 FQNNGV come from the germline V gene. Here the CDR3 reads CASSWTGAGSGTEAFF. The CDR3 nucleotides read TGTGCCAGCAGCTGGACAGGGGCCGGGTCGGGCACTGAAGCTTTCTTT.

Only one count was recorded for this clone. The V call is TRBV13, the J call TRBJ2-7; 7 bases match TRBD1. Germline loops: CDR1 PRHDT, CDR2 FYEKMQ (reference sequence). Unmatched junction bases numbered 9, after V lost 4 bases and J lost 3 bases. This CDR3 has 15 amino acids. This CDR3 reads CASSSTRDSHYEQYF. CDR3 in DNA: TGTGCCAGCAGCTCAACCCGGGACAGTCACTACGAGCAGTACTTC.

J is TRBJ2-7 and V is TRBV7-2; maybe TRBD1 (5 bases). Trimming shortened V by 5 bases and J by 0 bases, and 17 bases separated the two germline ends. The CDR3 runs 16 residues. Germline loops: CDR1 SGHTA, CDR2 FQGNSA. For the CDR3, the DNA is TGTGCCAGCAGCCTTAGTAGCACAGGCCTCTCCTACGAGCAGTACGTC. Translated, it gives CASSLSSTGLSYEQYV.

The rearrangement uses TRBV9 and TRBJ2-3; 9 bases are a match to TRBD2. Germline trimming cut 4 bases from V and 2 bases from J; bases unmatched to any gene: 5. The length of the CDR3 is 15 residues. CDR1 and CDR2 from the germline V gene are SGDLS and YYNGEE. DNA of the CDR3: TGTGCCAGCAGCTTCGGGACTAGCCCCACAGATACGCAGTATTTT. This sequence encodes CASSFGTSPTDTQYF.

Written as DNA, the CDR3 is TGCGCCAGCAGCTGGACTAGCGGAGATACGCAGTATTTT. This sequence encodes CASSWTSGDTQYF. This chain uses TRBV4-1 with TRBJ2-3; TRBD2 matches 10 bases. V was clipped by 5 bases and J by 5 bases; unmatched bases: 1. Germline CDR1 and CDR2: MGHRA and YSYEKL. The CDR3 totals 13 residues.

This chain connects TRBV11-2 to TRBJ2-1; 14 bases align to TRBD2. This CDR3 comprises 14 residues. Germline CDR1 is SGHAT and CDR2 is FQNNGV. The J segment lost 7 bases and the V segment lost 5 bases, leaving 1 base of the junction unmatched. CDR3 residues: CASSRLAGGNEQFF. Written as DNA, the CDR3 is TGTGCCAGCAGCCGACTAGCGGGAGGGAATGAGCAGTTCTTC.

In nucleotides, the CDR3 is TGTGCCAGCAGTTTAATAGGGGTCACCGGGGAGCTGTTTTTT. Encoded protein: CASSLIGVTGELFF. The J gene is TRBJ2-2, the V gene TRBV27, with D possibly matching TRBD1 (5 bases). This CDR3 has 14 amino acids. Germline V gene data show CDR1 as MNHEY and CDR2 as SMNVEV (reference sequence). Trimming shortened V by 2 bases and J by 4 bases, and 8 bases separated the two germline ends.

The chain combines TRBV7-9 with TRBJ2-7; 9 bases map to TRBD1. The CDR3 length is 15 residues. Germline lookup yields CDR1 SEHNR and CDR2 FQNEAQ (reference sequence). The ends lost 7 bases at V and 4 bases at J; junction bases unmatched: 11. The CDR3 loop reads CASTPSTGGGYEQYF. The CDR3 coding sequence is TGTGCCAGCACCCCCTCGACAGGGGGAGGGTACGAGCAGTACTTC. Full variable domain (missing parts from reference TRBV7-9 and TRBJ2-7): DTGVSQNPRHKITKRGQNVTFRCDPISEHNRLYWYRQTLGQGPEFLTYFQNEAQLEKSRLLSDRFSAERPKGSFSTLEIQRTEQGDSAMYLCASTPSTGGGYEQYFGPGTRLTVT.

This clone was observed a few times. The chain is built from TRBV19 and TRBJ2-3, with TRBD2 as a possible D gene (5 bases). The germline V gene has CDR1 LNHDA and CDR2 SQIVND (reference sequence). The CDR3 runs 14 residues. The germline V and J ends were trimmed by 6 bases and 2 bases, with 12 bases remaining between them. The CDR3 loop is CASRPDFLTDTQYF. In DNA, the CDR3 is TGTGCCAGTAGACCGGACTTCCTCACAGATACGCAGTATTTT.

Relative to its sample, this clone is medium-sized (0.01 to 0.1%). V usage is TRBV18 and J usage is TRBJ2-3; no firm D call. V lost 3 bases to trimming and J lost 0 bases, with 10 bases between them. This CDR3 has 15 residues. Germline V gives CDR1 KGHSH, CDR2 LQKENI. The CDR3 nucleotides read TGTGCCAGCTCACCGCAGCGCCAAAGCACAGATACGCAGTATTTT. This codes for CASSPQRQSTDTQYF.

A remark on this clone: Relative to the germline gene, one junction end is altered; a read error may explain this. The V call is TRBV30, the J call TRBJ2-5, with 9 bases matching TRBD1. Germline V lookup: CDR1 GTSNPN, CDR2 SVGIG (reference sequence). The CDR3 sequence is 14 residues long. The CDR3 here is CAWDGQGTGEAQYF. DNA of the CDR3: TGTGCCTGGGATGGACAGGGGACGGGAGAGGCCCAGTACTTC.

This chain connects TRBV6-6 to TRBJ2-3, with TRBD2 matching 11 bases. From germline, CDR1 is MNHNY and CDR2 SVGAGI (reference sequence). Germline trimming cut 2 bases from V and 6 bases from J; bases unmatched to any gene: 7. The CDR3 has 16 residues. The chain's CDR3 is CASSYSLLAGADTQYF. The CDR3 DNA sequence: TGTGCCAGCAGTTACAGTCTACTAGCGGGAGCCGATACGCAGTATTTT.

The chain is built from TRBV13 and TRBJ2-7, with a weak D call TRBD2 (6 bases). Germline CDR1 reads PRHDT; CDR2 reads FYEKMQ (reference sequence). V was pared by 2 bases and J by 1 base, with 15 bases between. The CDR3 has 16 residues. The CDR3 reads CASSLRGGKGSYEQYV. Here the CDR3 DNA reads TGTGCCAGCAGCTTAAGAGGAGGGAAGGGGTCCTACGAGCAGTACGTC.

This chain links TRBV2 with TRBJ1-5; 9 bases map to TRBD1. CDR1 is SNHLY, CDR2 FYNNEI, per germline. CDR3 length equals 16 residues. Losses at the gene ends were 1 base for V and 6 bases for J; bases not matched to a gene: 7. The CDR3 nucleotides read TGTGCCAGCAGTGAAGTGGGGACAGGGTATCGTCAGCCCCAGCATTTT. Translating gives CASSEVGTGYRQPQHF.

The V gene is TRBV4-1, the J gene TRBJ2-1, with a tentative D call TRBD1 (5 bases). CDR1 is MGHRA, CDR2 YSYEKL, per germline. The germline V and J ends were trimmed by 0 bases and 9 bases, with 15 bases remaining between them. The CDR3 consists of 15 residues. Written as DNA, the CDR3 is TGCGCCAGCAGCCAAGAGGTCAGGGAAACAGGTGAGCAGTTCTTC. It codes for CASSQEVRETGEQFF.

The chain combines TRBV9 with TRBJ1-1, with D uncertain. The CDR3 contains 15 residues. Germline lookup yields CDR1 SGDLS and CDR2 YYNGEE. Trimming cost V 4 bases and J 6 bases, with 19 bases left between them. The CDR3 loop reads CASSFGSGAGAEAFF. For the CDR3, the DNA is TGTGCCAGCAGCTTCGGAAGCGGAGCCGGGGCTGAAGCTTTCTTT.

The chain recombines TRBV7-6 with TRBJ2-5; D gene unclear. V was clipped by 5 bases and J by 0 bases, with 13 bases between them. This CDR3 contains 15 residues. Germline loops: CDR1 SGHVS, CDR2 FNYEAQ. Here the CDR3 reads CASSHALGYQETQYF. As DNA, the CDR3 is TGTGCCAGCAGCCACGCTCTAGGTTACCAAGAGACCCAGTACTTC.

The CDR3 coding sequence is TGTGCCACCACAAGGGTCGCTAGCGGGAGCGATGAGCAGTTCTTC. This translates into CATTRVASGSDEQFF. The genes are TRBV19 and TRBJ2-1, with 10 bases identical to TRBD2. In germline, CDR1 is LNHDA, CDR2 SQIVND (reference sequence). V lost 10 bases and J lost 8; bases outside the gene matches: 14. There are 15 residues in the CDR3. The full variable domain, with the rest looked up from reference TRBV19 and TRBJ2-1, is DGGITQSPKYLFRKEGQNVTLSCEQNLNHDAMYWYRQDPGQGLRLIYYSQIVNDFQKGDIAEGYSVSREKKESFPLTVTSAQKNPTAFYLCATTRVASGSDEQFFGPGTRLTVL.